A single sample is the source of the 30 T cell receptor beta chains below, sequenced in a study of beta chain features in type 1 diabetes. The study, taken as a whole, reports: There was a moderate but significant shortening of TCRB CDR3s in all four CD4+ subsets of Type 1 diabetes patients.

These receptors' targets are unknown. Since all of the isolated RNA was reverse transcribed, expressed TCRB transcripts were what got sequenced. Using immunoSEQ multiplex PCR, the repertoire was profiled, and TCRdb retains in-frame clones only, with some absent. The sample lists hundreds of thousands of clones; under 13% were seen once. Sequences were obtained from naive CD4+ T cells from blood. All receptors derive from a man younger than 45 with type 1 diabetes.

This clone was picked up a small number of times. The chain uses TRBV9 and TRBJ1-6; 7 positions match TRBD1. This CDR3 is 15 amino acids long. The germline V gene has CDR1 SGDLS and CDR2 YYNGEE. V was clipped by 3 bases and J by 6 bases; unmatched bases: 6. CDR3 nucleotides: TGTGCCAGCAGCGCTCTGGACAGGCCTAATTCACCCCTCCACTTT. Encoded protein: CASSALDRPNSPLHF.

CDR3 nucleotides: TGTGCCAGCAGCTACCCGATAGCGGGGGCCACAGATACGCAGTATTTT. Amino acid sequence: CASSYPIAGATDTQYF. The rearrangement joins TRBV11-2 to TRBJ2-3; 9 positions match TRBD2. The CDR3 is made up of 16 amino acids. Germline V gives CDR1 SGHAT, CDR2 FQNNGV. V was clipped by 4 bases and J by 2 bases; unmatched bases: 7.

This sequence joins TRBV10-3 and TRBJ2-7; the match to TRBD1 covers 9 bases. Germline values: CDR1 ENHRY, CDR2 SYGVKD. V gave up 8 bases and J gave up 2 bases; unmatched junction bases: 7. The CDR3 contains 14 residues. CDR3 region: CAIRWDRAAYEQYF. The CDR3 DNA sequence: TGTGCCATCCGGTGGGACAGGGCGGCCTACGAGCAGTACTTC.

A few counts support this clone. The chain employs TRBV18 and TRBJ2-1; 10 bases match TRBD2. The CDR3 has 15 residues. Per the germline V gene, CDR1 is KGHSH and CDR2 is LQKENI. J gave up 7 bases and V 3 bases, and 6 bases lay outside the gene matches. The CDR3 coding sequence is TGTGCCAGCTCACCTCTAGCGGGGGCACAAAATGAGCAGTTCTTC. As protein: CASSPLAGAQNEQFF.

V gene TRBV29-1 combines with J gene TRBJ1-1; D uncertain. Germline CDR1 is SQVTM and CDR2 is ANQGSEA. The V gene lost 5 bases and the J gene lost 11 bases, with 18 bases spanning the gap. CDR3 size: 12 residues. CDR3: CSVTRVLKEAFF. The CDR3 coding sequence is TGCAGCGTTACGAGGGTACTAAAAGAGGCTTTCTTT.

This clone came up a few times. The CDR3 nucleotides read TGCGCCAGCAGCCAAGAAATACGGGATACGCAGTATTTT. Residues: CASSQEIRDTQYF. The chain links TRBV4-3 to TRBJ2-3; D not certain. There are 13 residues in the CDR3. V dropped 0 bases and J dropped 6 bases, with 7 bases sitting between them. CDR1 is LGHNA and CDR2 is YSLEER in the germline V gene.

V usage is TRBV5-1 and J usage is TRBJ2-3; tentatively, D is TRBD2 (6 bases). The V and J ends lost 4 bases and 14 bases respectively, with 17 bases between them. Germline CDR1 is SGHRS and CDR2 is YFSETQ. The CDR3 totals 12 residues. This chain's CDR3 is CASSPEGGTLYF. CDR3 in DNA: TGCGCCAGCAGCCCGGAAGGAGGGACCCTGTATTTT.

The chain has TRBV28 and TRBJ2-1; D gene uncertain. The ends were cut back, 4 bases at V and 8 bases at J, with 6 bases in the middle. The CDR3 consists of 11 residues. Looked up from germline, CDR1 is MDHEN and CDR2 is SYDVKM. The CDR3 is CASSSVYEQFF. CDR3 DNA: TGTGCCAGCAGTTCTGTCTATGAGCAGTTCTTC.

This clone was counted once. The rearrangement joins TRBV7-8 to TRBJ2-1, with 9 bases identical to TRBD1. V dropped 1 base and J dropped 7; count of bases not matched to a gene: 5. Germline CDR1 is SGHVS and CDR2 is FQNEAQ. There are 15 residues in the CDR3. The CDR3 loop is CASSLGRDRGNEQFF. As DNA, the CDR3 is TGTGCCAGCAGCTTAGGTAGAGACAGGGGGAATGAGCAGTTCTTC.

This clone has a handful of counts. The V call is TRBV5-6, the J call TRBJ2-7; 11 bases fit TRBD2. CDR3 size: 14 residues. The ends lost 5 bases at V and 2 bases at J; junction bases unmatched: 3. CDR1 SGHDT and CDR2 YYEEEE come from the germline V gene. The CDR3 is CASSGTSGTYEQYF. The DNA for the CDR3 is TGTGCCAGCAGTGGGACTAGCGGAACCTACGAGCAGTACTTC.

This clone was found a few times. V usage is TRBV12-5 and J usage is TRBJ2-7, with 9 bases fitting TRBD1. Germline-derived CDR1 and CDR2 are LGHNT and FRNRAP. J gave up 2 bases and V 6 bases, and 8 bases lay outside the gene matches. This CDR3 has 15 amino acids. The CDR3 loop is CASGLGDRATYEQYF. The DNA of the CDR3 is TGTGCTAGTGGGCTGGGGGACAGGGCTACCTACGAGCAGTACTTC. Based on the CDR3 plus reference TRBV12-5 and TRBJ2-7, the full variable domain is DARVTQTPRHKVTEMGQEVTMRCQPILGHNTVFWYRQTMMQGLELLAYFRNRAPLDDSGMPKDRFSAEMPDATLATLKIQPSEPRDSAVYFCASGLGDRATYEQYFGPGTRLTVT.

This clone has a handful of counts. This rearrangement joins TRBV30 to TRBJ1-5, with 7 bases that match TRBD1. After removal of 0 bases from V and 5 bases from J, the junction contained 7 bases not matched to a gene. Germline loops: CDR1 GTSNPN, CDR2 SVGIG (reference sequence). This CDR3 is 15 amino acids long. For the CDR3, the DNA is TGTGCCTGGAGTGTAGGGGGGACAGCTTATCAGCCCCAGCATTTT. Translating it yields CAWSVGGTAYQPQHF.

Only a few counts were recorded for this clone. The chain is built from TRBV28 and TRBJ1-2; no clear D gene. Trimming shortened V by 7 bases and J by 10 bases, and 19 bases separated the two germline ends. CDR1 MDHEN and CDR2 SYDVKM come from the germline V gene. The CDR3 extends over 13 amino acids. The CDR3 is CASIDSGLLDYTF. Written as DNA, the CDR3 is TGTGCCAGCATTGATAGTGGACTGCTGGACTACACCTTC.

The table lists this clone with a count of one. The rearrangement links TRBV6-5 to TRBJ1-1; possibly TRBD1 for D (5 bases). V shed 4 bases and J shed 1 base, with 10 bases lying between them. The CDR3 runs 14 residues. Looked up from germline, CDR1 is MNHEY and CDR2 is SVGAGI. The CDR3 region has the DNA TGTGCCAGCAGTTCCCCGGGGGAGAACACTGAAGCTTTCTTT. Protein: CASSSPGENTEAFF.

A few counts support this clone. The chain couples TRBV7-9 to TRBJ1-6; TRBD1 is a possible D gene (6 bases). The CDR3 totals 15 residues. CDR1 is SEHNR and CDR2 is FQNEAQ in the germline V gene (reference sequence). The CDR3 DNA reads TGTACGGACAGTCGCGATGCTATTATTAGTTCACCCCTCCACTTT. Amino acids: CTDSRDAIISSPLHF.

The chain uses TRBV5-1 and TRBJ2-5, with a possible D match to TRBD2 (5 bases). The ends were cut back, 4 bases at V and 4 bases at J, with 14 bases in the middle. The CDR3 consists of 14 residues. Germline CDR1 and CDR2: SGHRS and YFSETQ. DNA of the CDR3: TGCGCCAGCAGCCTGGGGATAGCGCTAGAGACCCAGTACTTC. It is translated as CASSLGIALETQYF.

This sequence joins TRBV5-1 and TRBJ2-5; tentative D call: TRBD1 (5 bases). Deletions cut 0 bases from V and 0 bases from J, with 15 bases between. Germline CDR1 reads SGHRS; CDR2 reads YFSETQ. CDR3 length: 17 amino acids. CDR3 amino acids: CASSLDNRLGYQETQYF. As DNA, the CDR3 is TGCGCCAGCAGCTTGGACAACAGGTTGGGATACCAAGAGACCCAGTACTTC.

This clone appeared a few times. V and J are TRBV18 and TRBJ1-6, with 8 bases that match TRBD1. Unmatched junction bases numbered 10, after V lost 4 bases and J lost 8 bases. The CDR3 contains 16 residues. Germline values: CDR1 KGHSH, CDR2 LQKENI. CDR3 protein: CASSRKETGEDSPLHF. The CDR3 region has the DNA TGTGCCAGCTCACGTAAGGAGACAGGGGAAGATTCACCCCTCCACTTT.

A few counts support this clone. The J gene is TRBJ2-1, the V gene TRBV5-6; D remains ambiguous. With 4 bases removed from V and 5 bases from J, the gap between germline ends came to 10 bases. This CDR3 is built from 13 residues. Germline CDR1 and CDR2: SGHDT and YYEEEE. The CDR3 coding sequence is TGTGCCAGCAGCCTCATTCACAACAATGAGCAGTTCTTC. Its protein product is CASSLIHNNEQFF.

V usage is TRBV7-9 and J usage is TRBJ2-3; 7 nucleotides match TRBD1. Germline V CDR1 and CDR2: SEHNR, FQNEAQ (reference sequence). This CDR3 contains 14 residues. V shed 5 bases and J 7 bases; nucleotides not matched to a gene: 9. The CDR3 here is CASSLQGVANTQYF. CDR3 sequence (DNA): TGTGCCAGCAGCCTTCAGGGGGTGGCAAATACGCAGTATTTT.

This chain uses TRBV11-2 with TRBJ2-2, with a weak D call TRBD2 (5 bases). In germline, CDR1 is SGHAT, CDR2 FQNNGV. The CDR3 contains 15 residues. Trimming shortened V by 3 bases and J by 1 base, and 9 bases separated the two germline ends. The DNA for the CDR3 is TGTGCCAGCAGCTTTAGTGGAGGGAACACCGGGGAGCTGTTTTTT. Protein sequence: CASSFSGGNTGELFF.

CDR3 bases: TGTGCCAGTAGCCGATTAGCGGGAGACTACGAGCAGTACTTC. Residues: CASSRLAGDYEQYF. This chain connects TRBV19 to TRBJ2-7; TRBD2 matches at 9 bases. V shed 6 bases and J 3 bases; nucleotides not matched to a gene: 6. Germline CDR1 is LNHDA and CDR2 is SQIVND (reference sequence). This CDR3 has 14 residues.

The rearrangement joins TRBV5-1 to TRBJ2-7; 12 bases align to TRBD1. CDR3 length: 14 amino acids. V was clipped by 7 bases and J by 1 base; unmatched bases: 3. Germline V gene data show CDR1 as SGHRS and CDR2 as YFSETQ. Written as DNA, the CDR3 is TGCGCCAGCCGGGACAGGGGGCGTTCCTACGAGCAGTACTTC. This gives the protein CASRDRGRSYEQYF.

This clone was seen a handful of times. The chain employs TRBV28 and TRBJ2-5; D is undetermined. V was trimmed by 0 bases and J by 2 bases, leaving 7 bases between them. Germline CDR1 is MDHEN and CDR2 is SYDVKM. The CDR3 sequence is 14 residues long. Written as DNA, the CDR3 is TGTGCCAGCAGTTTATGGGCCCGACAAGAGACCCAGTACTTC. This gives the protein CASSLWARQETQYF.

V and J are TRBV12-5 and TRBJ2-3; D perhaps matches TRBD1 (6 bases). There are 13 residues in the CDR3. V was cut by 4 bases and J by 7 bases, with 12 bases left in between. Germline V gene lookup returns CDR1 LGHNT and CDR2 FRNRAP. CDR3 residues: CASGSTGKHTQYF. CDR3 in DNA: TGTGCTAGTGGTTCCACAGGGAAACATACGCAGTATTTT.

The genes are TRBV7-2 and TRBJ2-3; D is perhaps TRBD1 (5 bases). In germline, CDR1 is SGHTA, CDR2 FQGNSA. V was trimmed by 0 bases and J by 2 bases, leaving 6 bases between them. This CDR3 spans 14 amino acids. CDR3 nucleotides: TGTGCCAGCAGCTTAGCAGGGGTCACAGATACGCAGTATTTT. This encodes CASSLAGVTDTQYF.

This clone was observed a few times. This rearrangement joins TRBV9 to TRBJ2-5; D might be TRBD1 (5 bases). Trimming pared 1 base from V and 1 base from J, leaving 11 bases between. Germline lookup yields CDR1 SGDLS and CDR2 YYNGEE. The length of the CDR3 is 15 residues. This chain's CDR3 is CASSVSGRVQETQYF. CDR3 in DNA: TGTGCCAGCAGCGTATCTGGCAGGGTCCAAGAGACCCAGTACTTC.

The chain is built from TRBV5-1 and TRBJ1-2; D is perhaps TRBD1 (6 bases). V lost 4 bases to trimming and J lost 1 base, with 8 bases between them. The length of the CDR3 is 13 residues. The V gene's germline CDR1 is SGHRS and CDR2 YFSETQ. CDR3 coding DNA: TGCGCCAGCAGCCAGGACAGTAACTATGGCTACACCTTC. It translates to CASSQDSNYGYTF.

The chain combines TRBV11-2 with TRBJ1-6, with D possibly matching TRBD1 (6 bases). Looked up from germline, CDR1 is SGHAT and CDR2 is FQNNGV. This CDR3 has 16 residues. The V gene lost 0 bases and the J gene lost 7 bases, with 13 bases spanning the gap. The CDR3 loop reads CASSLDQQGWNSPLHF. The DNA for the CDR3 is TGTGCCAGCAGCTTAGATCAGCAGGGGTGGAATTCACCCCTCCACTTT.

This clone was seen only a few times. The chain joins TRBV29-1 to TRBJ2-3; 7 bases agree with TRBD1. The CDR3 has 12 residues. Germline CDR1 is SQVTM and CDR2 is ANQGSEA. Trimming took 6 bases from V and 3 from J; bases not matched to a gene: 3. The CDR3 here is CSVATGTDTQYF. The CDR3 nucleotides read TGCAGCGTGGCGACAGGGACAGATACGCAGTATTTT.